The 27 T cell receptor beta chains reported below all come from one sample, sequenced in a study of early T cells in non-severe SARS-CoV-2 infection. TCRdb passed the 5' RACE reads through MiXCR, listing each CDR3 protein once. The sample has 65,000 to 95,000 distinct CDR3 sequences; 5% are singletons. The sample here was whole blood, taken at baseline. Every receptor here comes from an adult who was a healthcare worker with PCR-confirmed SARS-CoV-2 infection or an uninfected control (not recorded which).

The gene calls are TRBV19 and TRBJ2-7; D possibly corresponds to TRBD1 (6 bases). The length of the CDR3 is 13 residues. CDR1 and CDR2 from the germline V gene are LNHDA and SQIVND (reference sequence). Trimming removed 8 bases from V and 0 bases from J, with 11 bases in between. CDR3 DNA sequence: TGTGCCAGTGCTCAGGGGAGCTCCTACGAGCAGTACTTC. The encoded protein is CASAQGSSYEQYF.

The V gene is TRBV7-9, the J gene TRBJ1-2, with a tentative D call TRBD1 (6 bases). Trimming pared 4 bases from V and 4 bases from J, leaving 16 bases between. The germline gives CDR1 SEHNR, CDR2 FQNEAQ (reference sequence). The CDR3 extends over 15 amino acids. DNA for the CDR3: TGTGCCAGCAGCTCACAACCTCCGGACAGCTATGGCTACACCTTC. It is translated as CASSSQPPDSYGYTF.

In its sample, this clonotype was seen a few times. V and J are TRBV9 and TRBJ2-3; TRBD2 might be the D (5 bases). The CDR3 runs to 15 residues. Trimming shortened V by 0 bases and J by 3 bases, and 11 bases separated the two germline ends. Germline assignment: CDR1 SGDLS and CDR2 YYNGEE. CDR3 DNA: TGTGCCAGCAGCGTAGAGGAGGACCGGACAGATACGCAGTATTTT. This encodes CASSVEEDRTDTQYF.

Many counts were recorded for this clonotype. The gene calls are TRBV6-1 and TRBJ1-1; no reliable D call. V was trimmed by 2 bases and J by 10 bases, leaving 8 bases between them. The CDR3 is 11 amino acids. Germline V gene data show CDR1 as MNHNS and CDR2 as SASEGT. The CDR3 region is CASSETPAAFF. CDR3 DNA: TGTGCCAGCAGTGAAACCCCTGCAGCTTTCTTT.

This clonotype was counted only a few times. This chain links TRBV6-6 with TRBJ1-2; TRBD1 aligns across 9 bases. With V trimmed by 5 bases and J by 2 bases, 6 bases remained unmatched. Germline V gives CDR1 MNHNY, CDR2 SVGAGI (reference sequence). The length of the CDR3 is 15 residues. CDR3 sequence reads: CASSSQGTGNYGYTF. The DNA for the CDR3 is TGTGCCAGCAGTAGCCAAGGGACAGGGAACTATGGCTACACCTTC.

This clonotype turned up a few times. V gene TRBV3-1 combines with J gene TRBJ1-1, with 7 bases that match TRBD1. The CDR3 contains 15 residues. V trimming: 4 bases; J trimming: 0 bases; junction bases outside the gene matches: 5. CDR1 and CDR2 (germline): LGHDT, YNNKEL (reference sequence). The CDR3, as DNA: TGTGCCAGCAGCCGAGCTACAGGGGTGAACACTGAAGCTTTCTTT. Protein: CASSRATGVNTEAFF.

This clonotype was detected ten times or more. The DNA for the CDR3 is TGTGCCTTAGGGGGGGGCGATTACAATGAGCAGTTCTTC. Translation gives CALGGGDYNEQFF. This chain connects TRBV6-5 to TRBJ2-1; D perhaps matches TRBD2 (7 bases). This CDR3 contains 13 residues. Germline V gene sequence: CDR1 MNHEY, CDR2 SVGAGI. Trimming pared 11 bases from V and 4 bases from J, leaving 15 bases between.

This clonotype was recorded many times. The chain couples TRBV20-1 to TRBJ2-3; D might be TRBD2 (5 bases). CDR3 length: 14 amino acids. Germline loops: CDR1 DFQATT, CDR2 SNEGSKA (reference sequence). V lost 3 bases, J lost 1 base, and 11 bases lay in between. The CDR3 DNA reads TGCAGTGCTAGTCTTAGCGCCCGCACAGATACGCAGTATTTT. It yields the protein CSASLSARTDTQYF.

The gene calls are TRBV11-2 and TRBJ2-4; D may be TRBD2 (5 bases). CDR3 size: 15 residues. The V end was cut by 4 bases, the J end by 1 base, with 11 bases between. Per the germline V gene, CDR1 is SGHAT and CDR2 is FQNNGV. CDR3 in amino acids: CASSSTRTAKNIQYF. The CDR3 coding sequence is TGTGCCAGCAGCTCCACCCGGACTGCCAAAAACATTCAGTACTTC.

This clonotype occurred many times. The V call is TRBV6-6, the J call TRBJ1-6, with 9 positions matching TRBD1. Trimming at V came to 6 bases and at J to 10 bases, leaving 7 bases not matched to a gene. CDR3 length equals 14 residues. Germline V gene data show CDR1 as MNHNY and CDR2 as SVGAGI (reference sequence). The CDR3 loop reads CASRDTGGRSPLHF. CDR3 DNA sequence: TGTGCCAGCAGGGATACAGGGGGCCGGTCACCCCTCCACTTT.

There are many counts of this clonotype. CDR3 sequence: CASSLNPGLAGVSEQYF. The CDR3 nucleotides read TGTGCCAGCAGTTTGAATCCGGGACTAGCGGGAGTATCCGAGCAGTACTTC. This chain joins TRBV7-8 and TRBJ2-7; 14 bases match TRBD2. The CDR3 loop spans 17 amino acids. CDR1 SGHVS and CDR2 FQNEAQ come from the germline V gene. V was pared by 6 bases and J by 6 bases, with 13 bases of the junction left unmatched.

There are many counts of this clonotype. CDR3 nucleotides: TGTGCCAGCAGTGGACAGGGATCCTCTGGCGAGCAGTACTTC. This sequence encodes CASSGQGSSGEQYF. The chain is built from TRBV12-3 or TRBV12-4 and TRBJ2-7; 8 nucleotides match TRBD1. This CDR3 has 14 amino acids. With V trimmed by 5 bases and J by 6 bases, 9 bases remained unmatched.

This clonotype was counted many times. The chain has TRBV12-3 or TRBV12-4 and TRBJ2-2; TRBD2 matches at 11 bases. The CDR3 is 15 residues long. The J segment lost 5 bases and the V segment lost 6 bases, leaving 5 bases of the junction unmatched. For the CDR3, the DNA is TGTGCCAGCAGAACTAGCGGGAGCGGTACCGGGGAGCTGTTTTTT. Translating gives CASRTSGSGTGELFF.

This clonotype occurred many times. This chain uses TRBV27 with TRBJ2-7; possible D gene TRBD2, 5 bases. Trimming left V 2 bases short and J 0 bases short, with 11 bases between. CDR1 MNHEY and CDR2 SMNVEV come from the germline V gene (reference sequence). CDR3 length: 15 amino acids. The CDR3 DNA is TGTGCCAGCAGTTTACAAGCGGAGAGCTCCTACGAGCAGTACTTC. Translated: CASSLQAESSYEQYF.

This clonotype was seen repeatedly, ten times or more. The chain recombines TRBV6-1 with TRBJ2-7; D possibly uses TRBD1 or TRBD2 (5 bases each). This CDR3 contains 15 residues. CDR1 and CDR2 from the germline V gene are MNHNS and SASEGT. V lost 8 bases, J lost 0 bases, and 17 bases lay in between. The CDR3 region has the DNA TGTGCCAGCGGTGGGGCGGGCAGGTTCTCCTACGAGCAGTACTTC. Its protein is CASGGAGRFSYEQYF.

The chain joins TRBV19 to TRBJ2-2; D may be TRBD1 or TRBD2 (7 bases each). The CDR3 sequence is 15 residues long. Per germline, CDR1 LNHDA and CDR2 SQIVND (reference sequence). The V and J ends lost 7 bases and 7 bases respectively, with 19 bases between them. The CDR3 is CASTEGASGFGELFF. The CDR3 DNA reads TGTGCCAGTACTGAGGGGGCTAGCGGCTTCGGGGAGCTGTTTTTT. Filled out from reference TRBV19 and TRBJ2-2, the complete variable domain reads DGGITQSPKYLFRKEGQNVTLSCEQNLNHDAMYWYRQDPGQGLRLIYYSQIVNDFQKGDIAEGYSVSREKKESFPLTVTSAQKNPTAFYLCASTEGASGFGELFFGEGSRLTVL.

This clonotype was counted ten times or more. This rearrangement joins TRBV27 to TRBJ1-1; D perhaps matches TRBD1 (5 bases). Germline CDR1 reads MNHEY; CDR2 reads SMNVEV (reference sequence). V dropped 7 bases and J dropped 10 bases, with 22 bases sitting between them. The CDR3 has 14 amino acids. The CDR3 loop reads CASIQRGAQERAFF. The CDR3 DNA reads as TGTGCCAGCATTCAAAGGGGCGCACAAGAACGAGCTTTCTTT.

This clonotype was observed a handful of times. V is TRBV5-4 and J is TRBJ2-7, with TRBD2 identical over 10 bases. The CDR3 runs to 15 residues. V gave up 4 bases and J gave up 2 bases; unmatched junction bases: 6. The germline V gene has CDR1 SGHNT and CDR2 YYREEE (reference sequence). The CDR3: CASSDLGLAAYEQYF. As DNA, the CDR3 is TGTGCCAGCAGCGACTTAGGACTAGCGGCCTACGAGCAGTACTTC.

In its sample, this clonotype was seen a few times. The rearrangement links TRBV5-1 to TRBJ2-7; the match to TRBD2 covers 12 bases. Unmatched junction bases numbered 7, after V lost 4 bases and J lost 2 bases. CDR1 SGHRS and CDR2 YFSETQ come from the germline V gene. The CDR3 runs to 16 residues. CDR3 sequence: CASSTLAGGAPYEQYF. For the CDR3, the DNA is TGCGCCAGCAGCACCCTAGCGGGAGGGGCTCCCTACGAGCAGTACTTC.

The CDR3 is CASGRNRGVKRETQYF. In DNA, the CDR3 is TGTGCCAGCGGCCGCAACAGAGGGGTAAAGCGAGAGACCCAGTACTTC. The V call is TRBV7-9, the J call TRBJ2-5; D assignment may be TRBD1 or TRBD2 (5 bases each). The CDR3 has 16 amino acids. CDR1 is SEHNR and CDR2 is FQNEAQ in the germline V gene (reference sequence). V was trimmed by 8 bases and J by 4 bases, leaving 23 bases between them.

This clonotype was observed many times. This chain uses TRBV19 with TRBJ1-2; 7 bases are a match to TRBD1. This CDR3 contains 12 residues. V shed 7 bases, J shed 2 bases, and the junction held 1 base outside the gene matches. The germline CDR1 and CDR2 sequences are LNHDA and SQIVND (reference sequence). The CDR3 spells CASTTGNYGYTF. The CDR3 coding sequence is TGTGCCAGTACGACAGGGAACTATGGCTACACCTTC.

This clonotype was recorded many times. The chain joins TRBV7-2 to TRBJ2-2; D gene uncertain. The CDR3 has 13 amino acids. CDR1 SGHTA and CDR2 FQGNSA come from the germline V gene. The V and J ends lost 2 bases and 5 bases respectively, with 6 bases between them. CDR3 in DNA: TGTGCCAGCAGCTTACCCACTACCGGGGAGCTGTTTTTT. This sequence encodes CASSLPTTGELFF.

This clonotype was recorded a few times. The V and J genes are TRBV7-9 and TRBJ2-6, with 8 bases identical to TRBD1. The CDR3 consists of 18 residues. Trimming removed 1 base from V and 0 bases from J; junction bases left unmatched: 5. From germline, CDR1 is SEHNR and CDR2 FQNEAQ (reference sequence). The CDR3 spells CASSLVTGGGSGANVLTF. The CDR3 DNA is TGTGCCAGCAGCTTAGTTACAGGGGGAGGCTCTGGGGCCAACGTCCTGACTTTC.

This clonotype was observed many times. The chain joins TRBV12-3 or TRBV12-4 to TRBJ2-7; TRBD1 or TRBD2 may be the D gene (6 bases each). The ends were cut back, 7 bases at V and 2 bases at J, with 15 bases in the middle. The CDR3 extends over 14 amino acids. The CDR3: CASIGGGNPYEQYF. The CDR3 nucleotides are TGTGCCAGCATTGGAGGGGGGAACCCCTACGAGCAGTACTTC.

This clonotype has ten or more counts. The V and J genes are TRBV7-6 and TRBJ2-1; 8 bases agree with TRBD2. Looked up from germline, CDR1 is SGHVS and CDR2 is FNYEAQ. Trimming took 1 base from V and 6 from J; bases not matched to a gene: 5. This CDR3 is built from 15 residues. CDR3 region: CASSLDGRVGNEQFF. The CDR3, as DNA: TGTGCCAGCAGCTTAGACGGGAGGGTAGGCAATGAGCAGTTCTTC.

This clonotype was recorded at least ten times. The V call is TRBV20-1, the J call TRBJ1-2; D call uncertain. From germline, CDR1 is DFQATT and CDR2 SNEGSKA (reference sequence). V lost 7 bases to trimming and J lost 4 bases, with 10 bases between them. The CDR3 is 11 amino acids. The CDR3 is CSVGTSYGYTF. CDR3 in DNA: TGCAGTGTCGGAACTTCCTATGGCTACACCTTC.

This clonotype has a count of ten or more. The rearrangement links TRBV20-1 to TRBJ2-2, with a tentative D call TRBD1 (6 bases). CDR1 is DFQATT and CDR2 is SNEGSKA in the germline V gene (reference sequence). V lost 6 bases, J lost 0 bases, and 17 bases lay in between. This CDR3 spans 16 amino acids. CDR3 region: CSAPHPYRANTGELFF. In DNA form, the CDR3 reads TGCAGTGCCCCGCACCCGTACAGGGCGAACACCGGGGAGCTGTTTTTT.